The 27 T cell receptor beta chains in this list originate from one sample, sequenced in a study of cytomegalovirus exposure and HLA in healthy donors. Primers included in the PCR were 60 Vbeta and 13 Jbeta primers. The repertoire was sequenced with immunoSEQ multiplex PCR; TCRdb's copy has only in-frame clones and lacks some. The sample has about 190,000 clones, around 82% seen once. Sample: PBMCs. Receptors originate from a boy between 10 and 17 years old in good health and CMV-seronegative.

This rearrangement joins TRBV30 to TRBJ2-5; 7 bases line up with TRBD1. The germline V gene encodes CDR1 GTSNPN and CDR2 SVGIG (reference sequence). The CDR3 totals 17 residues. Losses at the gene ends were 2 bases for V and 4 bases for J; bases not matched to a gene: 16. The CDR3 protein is CAWSSGTDHTFGETQYF. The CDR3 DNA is TGTGCCTGGAGTTCCGGGACAGATCACACATTCGGAGAGACCCAGTACTTC.

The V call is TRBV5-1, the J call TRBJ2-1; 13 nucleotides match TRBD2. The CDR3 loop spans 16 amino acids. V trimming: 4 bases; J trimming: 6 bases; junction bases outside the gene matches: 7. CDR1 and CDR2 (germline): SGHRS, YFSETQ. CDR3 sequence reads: CASSLRLAGGSNEQFF. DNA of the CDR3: TGCGCCAGCAGCCTACGACTAGCGGGAGGCTCCAATGAGCAGTTCTTC.

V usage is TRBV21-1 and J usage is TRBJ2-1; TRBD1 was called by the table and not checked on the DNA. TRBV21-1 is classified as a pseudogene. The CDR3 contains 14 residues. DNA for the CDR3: TGTGCCAGCAGTCCGGGACACCCTAGAGATGAGCAGTTCTTC. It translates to CASSPGHPRDEQFF.

The CDR3 here is CAIRQGSDTQYF. The CDR3 coding sequence is TGTGCCATCAGACAGGGCTCAGATACGCAGTATTTT. This chain connects TRBV10-3 to TRBJ2-3; the D gene is possibly TRBD1 (6 bases). V lost 6 bases and J lost 4, with 8 bases in between. The CDR3 has 12 residues. Germline V CDR1 and CDR2: ENHRY, SYGVKD.

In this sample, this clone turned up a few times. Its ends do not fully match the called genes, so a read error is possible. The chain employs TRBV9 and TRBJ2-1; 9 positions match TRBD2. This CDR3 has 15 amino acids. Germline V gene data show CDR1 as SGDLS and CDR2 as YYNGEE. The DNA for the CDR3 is TGTGCCAGCGGCGTAGAGCGGGGGGACAAGAATGAGCAGTTCTTC. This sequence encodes CASGVERGDKNEQFF.

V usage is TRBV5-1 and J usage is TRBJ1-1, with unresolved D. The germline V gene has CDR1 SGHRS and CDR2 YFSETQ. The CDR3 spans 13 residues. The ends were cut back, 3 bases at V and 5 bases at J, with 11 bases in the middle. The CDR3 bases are TGCGCCAGCAGCTCAAGGGAGAGGACTGAAGCTTTCTTT. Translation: CASSSRERTEAFF.

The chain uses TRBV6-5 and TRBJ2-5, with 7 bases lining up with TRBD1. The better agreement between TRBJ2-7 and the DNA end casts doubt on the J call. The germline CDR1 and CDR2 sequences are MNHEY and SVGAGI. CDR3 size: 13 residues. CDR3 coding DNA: TGTGCCAGCAGTTTGGGGACAGTAGGCGAGCAGTACTTC. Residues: CASSLGTVGEQYF.

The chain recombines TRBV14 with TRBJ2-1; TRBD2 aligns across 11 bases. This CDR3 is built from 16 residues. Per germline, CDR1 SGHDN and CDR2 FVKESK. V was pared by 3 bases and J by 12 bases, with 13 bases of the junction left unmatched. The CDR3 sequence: CASSHDSLLAGVVQFF. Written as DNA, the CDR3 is TGTGCCAGCAGCCATGACAGTTTACTAGCGGGAGTGGTGCAGTTCTTC.

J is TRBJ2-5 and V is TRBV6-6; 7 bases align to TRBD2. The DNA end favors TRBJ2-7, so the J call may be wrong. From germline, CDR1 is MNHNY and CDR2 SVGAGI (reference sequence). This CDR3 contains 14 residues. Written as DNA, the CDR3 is TGTGCCAGCAGCCCAAGCGGGACCTCCTACGAGCAGTACTTC. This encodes CASSPSGTSYEQYF.

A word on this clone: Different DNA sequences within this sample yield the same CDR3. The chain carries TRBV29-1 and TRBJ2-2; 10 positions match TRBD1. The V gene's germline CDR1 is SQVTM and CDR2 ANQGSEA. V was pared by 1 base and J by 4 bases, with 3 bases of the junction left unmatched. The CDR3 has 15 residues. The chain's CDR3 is CSVEGGQGGTGELFF. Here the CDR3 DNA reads TGCAGCGTTGAAGGAGGACAGGGGGGCACCGGGGAGCTGTTTTTT.

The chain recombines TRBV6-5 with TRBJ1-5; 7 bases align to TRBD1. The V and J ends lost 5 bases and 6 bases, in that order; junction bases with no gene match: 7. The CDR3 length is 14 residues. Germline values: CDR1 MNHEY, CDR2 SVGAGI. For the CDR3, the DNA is TGTGCCAGCAGTAGGTGGACAGGAGCTCAGCCCCAGCATTTT. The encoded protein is CASSRWTGAQPQHF.

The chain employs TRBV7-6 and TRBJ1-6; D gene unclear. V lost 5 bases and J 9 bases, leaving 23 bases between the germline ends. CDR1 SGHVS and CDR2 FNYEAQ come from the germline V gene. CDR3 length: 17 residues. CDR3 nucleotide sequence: TGTGCCAGCAGCCCTAGAGAGCGGGGAAGAGGGTTTTCACCCCTCCACTTT. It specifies CASSPRERGRGFSPLHF.

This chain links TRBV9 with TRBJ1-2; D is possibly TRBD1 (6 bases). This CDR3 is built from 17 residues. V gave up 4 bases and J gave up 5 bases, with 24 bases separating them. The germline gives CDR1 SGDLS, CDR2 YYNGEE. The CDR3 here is CASSTNRTLRGIYGYTF. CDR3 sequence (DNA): TGTGCCAGCAGCACAAACAGGACATTAAGGGGGATTTATGGCTACACCTTC. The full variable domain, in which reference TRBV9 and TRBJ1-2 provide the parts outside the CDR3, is DSGVTQTPKHLITATGQRVTLRCSPRSGDLSVYWYQQSLDQGLQFLIQYYNGEERAKGNILERFSAQQFPDLHSELNLSSLELGDSALYFCASSTNRTLRGIYGYTFGSGTRLTVV.

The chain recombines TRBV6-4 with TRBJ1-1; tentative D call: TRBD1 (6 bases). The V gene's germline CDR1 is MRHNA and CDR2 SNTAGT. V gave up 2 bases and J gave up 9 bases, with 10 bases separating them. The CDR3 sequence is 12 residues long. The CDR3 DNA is TGTGCCAGCAGTGACGGGGGGGGCAAAGCTTTCTTT. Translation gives CASSDGGGKAFF.

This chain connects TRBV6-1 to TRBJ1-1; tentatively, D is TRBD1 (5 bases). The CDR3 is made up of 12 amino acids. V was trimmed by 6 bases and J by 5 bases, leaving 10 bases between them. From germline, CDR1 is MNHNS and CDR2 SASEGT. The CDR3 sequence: CASRGGNTEAFF. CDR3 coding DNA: TGTGCCAGCAGGGGGGGGAATACTGAAGCTTTCTTT.

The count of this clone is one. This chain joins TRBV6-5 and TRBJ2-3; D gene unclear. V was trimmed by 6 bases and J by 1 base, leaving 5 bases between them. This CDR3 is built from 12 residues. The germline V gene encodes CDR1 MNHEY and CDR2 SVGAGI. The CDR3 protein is CASRAGTDTQYF. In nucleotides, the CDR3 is TGTGCCAGCAGGGCAGGCACAGATACGCAGTATTTT.

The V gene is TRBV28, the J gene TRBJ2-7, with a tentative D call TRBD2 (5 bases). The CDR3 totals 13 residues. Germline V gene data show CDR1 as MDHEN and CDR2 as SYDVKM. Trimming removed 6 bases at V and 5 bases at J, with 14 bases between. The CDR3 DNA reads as TGTGCCAGCAGCTACACTAGGCCTAACGAGCAGTACTTC. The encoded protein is CASSYTRPNEQYF.

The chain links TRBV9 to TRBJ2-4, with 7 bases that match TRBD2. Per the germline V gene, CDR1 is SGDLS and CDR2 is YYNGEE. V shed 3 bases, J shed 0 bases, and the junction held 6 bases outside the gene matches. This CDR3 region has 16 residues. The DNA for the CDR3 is TGTGCCAGCAGCGCCGGGGGAGGGGTAGCCAAAAACATTCAGTACTTC. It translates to CASSAGGGVAKNIQYF.

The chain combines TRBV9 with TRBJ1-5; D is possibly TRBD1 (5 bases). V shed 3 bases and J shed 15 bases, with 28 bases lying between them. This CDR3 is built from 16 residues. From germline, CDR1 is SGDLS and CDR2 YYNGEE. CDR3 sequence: CASSADNVTTFFDAHF. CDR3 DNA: TGTGCCAGCAGCGCGGACAACGTTACCACATTTTTTGACGCGCATTTT.

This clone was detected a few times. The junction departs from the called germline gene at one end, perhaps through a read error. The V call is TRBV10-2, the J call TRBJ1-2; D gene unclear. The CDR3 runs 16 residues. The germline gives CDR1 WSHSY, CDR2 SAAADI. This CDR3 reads CASSESLSLTTRNVGF. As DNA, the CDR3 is TGCGCCAGCAGTGAGTCGTTAAGTCTGACGACCAGGAACGTTGGGTTC.

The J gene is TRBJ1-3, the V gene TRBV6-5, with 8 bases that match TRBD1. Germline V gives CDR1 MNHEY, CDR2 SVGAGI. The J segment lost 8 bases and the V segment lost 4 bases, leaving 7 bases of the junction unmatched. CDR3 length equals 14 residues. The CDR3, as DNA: TGTGCCAGCAGTTTTGGACAGGGAGGGGACACCATATATTTT. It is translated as CASSFGQGGDTIYF.

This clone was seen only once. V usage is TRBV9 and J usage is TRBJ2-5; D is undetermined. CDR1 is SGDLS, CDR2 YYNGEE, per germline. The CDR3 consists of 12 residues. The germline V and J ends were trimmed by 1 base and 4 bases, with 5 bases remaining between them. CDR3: CASSVNTETQYF. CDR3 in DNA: TGTGCCAGCAGCGTAAACACAGAGACCCAGTACTTC.

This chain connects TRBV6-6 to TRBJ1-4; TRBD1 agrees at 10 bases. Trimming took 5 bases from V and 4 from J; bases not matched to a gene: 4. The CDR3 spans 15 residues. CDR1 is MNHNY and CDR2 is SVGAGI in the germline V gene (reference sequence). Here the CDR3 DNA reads TGTGCCAGCAGTCCATGGGACAGGGGTAATGAAAAACTGTTTTTT. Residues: CASSPWDRGNEKLFF.

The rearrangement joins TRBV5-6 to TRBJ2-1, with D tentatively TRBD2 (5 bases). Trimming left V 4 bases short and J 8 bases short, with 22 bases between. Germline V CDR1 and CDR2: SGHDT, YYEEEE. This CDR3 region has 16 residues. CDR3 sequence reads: CASSLLTSLAPDEQFF. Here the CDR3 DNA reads TGTGCCAGCAGCCTTTTAACTAGTCTCGCCCCCGATGAGCAGTTCTTC.

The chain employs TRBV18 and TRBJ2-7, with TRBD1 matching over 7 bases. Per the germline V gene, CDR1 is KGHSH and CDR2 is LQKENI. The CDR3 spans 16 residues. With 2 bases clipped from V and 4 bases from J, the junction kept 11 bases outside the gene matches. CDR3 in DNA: TGTGCCAGCTCACCAAAGAATCGGGACAGACTATACGAGCAGTACTTC. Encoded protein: CASSPKNRDRLYEQYF.

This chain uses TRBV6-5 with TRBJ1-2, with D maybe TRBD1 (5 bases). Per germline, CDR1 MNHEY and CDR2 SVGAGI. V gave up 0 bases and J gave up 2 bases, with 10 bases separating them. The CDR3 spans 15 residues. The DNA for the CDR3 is TGTGCCAGCAGTTACTCCTCCGACAGCAACTATGGCTACACCTTC. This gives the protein CASSYSSDSNYGYTF.

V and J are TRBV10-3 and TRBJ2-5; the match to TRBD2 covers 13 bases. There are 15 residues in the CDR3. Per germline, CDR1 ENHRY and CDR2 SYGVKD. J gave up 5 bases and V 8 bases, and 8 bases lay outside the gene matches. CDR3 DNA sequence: TGTGCCATCTCCGGACTAGCGGGAGCGTCGGAGACCCAGTACTTC. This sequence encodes CAISGLAGASETQYF.